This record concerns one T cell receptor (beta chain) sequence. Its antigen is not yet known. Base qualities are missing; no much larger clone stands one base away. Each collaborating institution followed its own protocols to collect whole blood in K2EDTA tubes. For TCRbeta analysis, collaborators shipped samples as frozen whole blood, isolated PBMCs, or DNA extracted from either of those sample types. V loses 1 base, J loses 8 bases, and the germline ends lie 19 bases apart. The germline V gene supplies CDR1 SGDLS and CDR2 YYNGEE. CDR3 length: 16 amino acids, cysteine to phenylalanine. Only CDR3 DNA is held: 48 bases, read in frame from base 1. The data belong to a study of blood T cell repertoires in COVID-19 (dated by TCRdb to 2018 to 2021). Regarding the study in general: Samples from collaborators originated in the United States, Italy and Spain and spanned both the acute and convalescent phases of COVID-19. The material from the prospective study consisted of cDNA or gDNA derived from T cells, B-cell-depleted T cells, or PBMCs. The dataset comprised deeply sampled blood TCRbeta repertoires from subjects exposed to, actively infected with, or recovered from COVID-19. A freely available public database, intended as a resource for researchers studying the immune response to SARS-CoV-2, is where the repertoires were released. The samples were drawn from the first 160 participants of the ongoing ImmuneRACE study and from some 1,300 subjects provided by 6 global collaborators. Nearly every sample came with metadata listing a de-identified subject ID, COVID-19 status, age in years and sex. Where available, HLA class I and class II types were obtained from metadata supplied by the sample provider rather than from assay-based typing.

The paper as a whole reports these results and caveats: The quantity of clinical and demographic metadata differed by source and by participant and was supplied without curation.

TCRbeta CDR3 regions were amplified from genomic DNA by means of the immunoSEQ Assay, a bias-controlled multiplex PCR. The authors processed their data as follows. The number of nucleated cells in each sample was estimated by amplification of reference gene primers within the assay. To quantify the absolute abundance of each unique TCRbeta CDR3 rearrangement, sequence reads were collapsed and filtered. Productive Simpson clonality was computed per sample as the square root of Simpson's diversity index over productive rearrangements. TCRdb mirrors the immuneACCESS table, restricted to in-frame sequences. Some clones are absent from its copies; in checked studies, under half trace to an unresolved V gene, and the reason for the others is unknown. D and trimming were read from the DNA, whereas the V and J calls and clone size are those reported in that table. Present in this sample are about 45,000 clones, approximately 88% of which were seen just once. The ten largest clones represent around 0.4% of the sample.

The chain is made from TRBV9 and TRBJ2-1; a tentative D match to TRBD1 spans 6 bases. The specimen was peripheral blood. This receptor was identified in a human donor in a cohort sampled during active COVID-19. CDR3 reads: CASSVFQTGSVDEQFF. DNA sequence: TGTGCCAGCAGCGTATTTCAGACAGGTTCGGTTGATGAGCAGTTCTTC.